The next 3 T cell receptor beta chains were all read from a single sample in a study of blood T cell repertoires in COVID-19. Measured with immunoSEQ multiplex PCR; TCRdb has only the in-frame clones, and not every one. The sample lists 30,000 to 40,000 clones, roughly 80% occurring once. What was sequenced was peripheral blood. The source is an elderly man with acute or convalescent COVID-19.

The chain combines TRBV19 with TRBJ2-3, with TRBD2 matching over 8 bases. Germline lookup yields CDR1 LNHDA and CDR2 SQIVND (reference sequence). CDR3 size: 16 residues. V was clipped by 5 bases and J by 0 bases; unmatched bases: 7. The CDR3 here is CASSGGGHPSTDTQYF. The CDR3 nucleotides read TGTGCCAGTAGTGGCGGGGGGCACCCTAGCACAGATACGCAGTATTTT.

The chain joins TRBV28 to TRBJ2-5, with D hard to call. V lost 1 base and J 1 base, leaving 10 bases between the germline ends. CDR1 is MDHEN and CDR2 is SYDVKM in the germline V gene. This CDR3 is 15 amino acids long. CDR3 coding DNA: TGTGCCAGCAGTTTATTGTCGCGGAGCCAAGAGACCCAGTACTTC. It is translated as CASSLLSRSQETQYF.

J is TRBJ2-5 and V is TRBV2; TRBD2 might be the D (7 bases). Germline V lookup: CDR1 SNHLY, CDR2 FYNNEI. Trimming cost V 6 bases and J 6 bases, with 23 bases left between them. This CDR3 region has 16 residues. The CDR3 DNA is TGTGCCAGCAGCCCCGCGGGGGCGCACATCTCCAAGACCCAGTACTTC. Amino acid sequence: CASSPAGAHISKTQYF.